The 23 T cell receptor beta chains below come from one sample, sequenced in a study of T cells in Graves' hyperthyroidism and ophthalmopathy. RNA transcripts provided the source from which TCR beta CDR3 regions were amplified. Primed by the HTBI set, a first-round RT-PCR was run on the TCR CDR3. TCRdb recomputed calls from the multiplex PCR reads with MiXCR, one row per CDR3 protein. Found here are a few hundred thousand distinct CDR3 sequences, 19% of them singletons; the top ten hold approximately 4%. Input material: blood. The source of these receptors is a woman between 18 and 29 years old with Graves' hyperthyroidism.

In its sample, this clonotype was seen many times. The chain links TRBV6-1 to TRBJ1-1; 8 positions agree with TRBD1. V shed 4 bases, J shed 4 bases, and the junction held 8 bases outside the gene matches. The CDR3 sequence is 15 residues long. Germline-derived CDR1 and CDR2 are MNHNS and SASEGT. The CDR3 nucleotides are TGTGCCAGCAGTGCGCGGCAGGGGGCTGGCACTGAAGCTTTCTTT. Translation: CASSARQGAGTEAFF.

In this sample, this clonotype turned up many times. This sequence joins TRBV6-2 or TRBV6-3 and TRBJ1-1, with TRBD1 matching 8 bases. This CDR3 spans 18 amino acids. The V and J ends lost 2 bases and 4 bases, in that order; junction bases with no gene match: 15. Germline values: CDR1 MNHEY, CDR2 SVGEGT. The CDR3 sequence is CASSYGFYATGAITEAFF. The DNA of the CDR3 is TGTGCCAGCAGTTACGGTTTTTACGCGACAGGGGCAATCACTGAAGCTTTCTTT.

This clonotype was counted ten times or more. The V gene is TRBV7-8, the J gene TRBJ1-1, with D hard to call. This CDR3 spans 13 amino acids. CDR1 is SGHVS and CDR2 is FQNEAQ in the germline V gene. The V gene lost 1 base and the J gene lost 11 bases, with 14 bases spanning the gap. The CDR3 reads CASSLGNSAGAFF. DNA of the CDR3: TGTGCCAGCAGCTTAGGCAACTCGGCTGGGGCTTTCTTT.

This clonotype was observed at least ten times. The rearrangement joins TRBV28 to TRBJ2-2, with D possibly matching TRBD1 (5 bases). Germline CDR1 is MDHEN and CDR2 is SYDVKM. V was clipped by 7 bases and J by 1 base, with 13 bases between them. The CDR3 consists of 15 residues. The CDR3 reads CASNSLRGNTGELFF. The DNA for the CDR3 is TGTGCCAGCAATTCCCTTAGGGGGAACACCGGGGAGCTGTTTTTT. Using reference TRBV28 and TRBJ2-2 for the parts outside the CDR3, the full variable domain is DVKVTQSSRYLVKRTGEKVFLECVQDMDHENMFWYRQDPGLGLRLIYFSYDVKMKEKGDIPEGYSVSREKKERFSLILESASTNQTSMYLCASNSLRGNTGELFFGEGSRLTVL.

This clonotype was detected ten times or more. CDR3 nucleotide sequence: TGCAGTGCTAGAGATTCCGTTCCGGGCTCCTACGAGCAGTACTTC. Translated: CSARDSVPGSYEQYF. The V gene is TRBV20-1, the J gene TRBJ2-7; D ambiguous. This CDR3 spans 15 amino acids. Between the trimmed V and J ends, which lost 0 bases and 0 bases, there was a span of 12 bases. Germline-derived CDR1 and CDR2 are DFQATT and SNEGSKA (reference sequence).

This clonotype was found many times. The rearrangement links TRBV20-1 to TRBJ2-7, with D possibly TRBD1 on 5 matching bases. This CDR3 contains 13 residues. CDR1 and CDR2 (germline): DFQATT, SNEGSKA (reference sequence). V shed 4 bases and J shed 3 bases, with 13 bases lying between them. This CDR3 reads CSAKPVGDYEQYF. CDR3 bases: TGCAGTGCTAAGCCCGTAGGGGACTACGAGCAGTACTTC.

This clonotype was seen repeatedly, ten times or more. V and J are TRBV6-5 and TRBJ2-7; TRBD2 is a possible D gene (5 bases). This CDR3 comprises 13 residues. V dropped 0 bases and J dropped 5 bases, with 8 bases sitting between them. CDR1 and CDR2 from the germline V gene are MNHEY and SVGAGI. The CDR3 bases are TGTGCCAGCAGTTACTCGAGGGTCGACGAGCAGTACTTC. Protein product: CASSYSRVDEQYF.

This clonotype was counted at least ten times. The chain links TRBV6-4 to TRBJ2-3; 7 positions match TRBD2. The germline V gene has CDR1 MRHNA and CDR2 SNTAGT. The length of the CDR3 is 15 residues. The V gene end was trimmed by 8 bases and the J gene end by 6 bases; junction bases not matched to a gene: 14. The CDR3 here is CASSRTGGSGDTQYF. The CDR3 nucleotides are TGTGCCAGCTCCCGGACGGGAGGCTCGGGGGATACGCAGTATTTT.

This clonotype appeared many times. The chain carries TRBV5-1 and TRBJ2-7; TRBD1 matches 9 bases. V was pared by 3 bases and J by 6 bases, with 7 bases of the junction left unmatched. Germline values: CDR1 SGHRS, CDR2 YFSETQ. The CDR3 consists of 14 residues. CDR3: CASSWGQGPGEQYF. The CDR3, as DNA: TGCGCCAGCAGCTGGGGACAGGGACCGGGCGAGCAGTACTTC.

The V gene is TRBV6-2 or TRBV6-3, the J gene TRBJ1-2; 12 nucleotides align to TRBD1. Unmatched junction bases numbered 10, after V lost 4 bases and J lost 4 bases. The CDR3 spans 17 residues. Germline V CDR1 and CDR2: MNHEY, SVGEGT. CDR3 region: CASSSGTGGPRGYGYTF. CDR3 nucleotide sequence: TGTGCCAGCAGTTCCGGGACAGGGGGCCCTAGAGGCTATGGCTACACCTTC.

Ten or more counts support this clonotype. The chain is built from TRBV7-6 and TRBJ2-3; tentative D call: TRBD1 (6 bases). CDR3 size: 15 residues. Between the trimmed V and J ends, which lost 2 bases and 1 base, there was a span of 10 bases. Germline CDR1 reads SGHVS; CDR2 reads FNYEAQ. CDR3 region: CASSLQGSGTDTQYF. CDR3 in DNA: TGTGCCAGCAGCTTACAGGGGTCCGGCACAGATACGCAGTATTTT.

This clonotype was observed at least ten times. J is TRBJ1-2 and V is TRBV7-9, with 10 bases lining up with TRBD1. The CDR3 is 13 amino acids. Losses at the gene ends were 5 bases for V and 6 bases for J; bases not matched to a gene: 3. CDR1 and CDR2 (germline): SEHNR, FQNEAQ (reference sequence). CDR3 region: CASSTGTGDGYTF. CDR3 bases: TGTGCCAGCAGCACCGGGACAGGGGATGGCTACACCTTC.

This clonotype was observed at least ten times. The chain links TRBV6-4 to TRBJ1-3, with D uncertain. CDR1 is MRHNA and CDR2 is SNTAGT in the germline V gene. V was cut by 8 bases and J by 0 bases, with 20 bases left in between. The CDR3 is 17 residues long. The CDR3 loop is CASSEAVGRVSGNTIYF. CDR3 in DNA: TGTGCCAGCTCCGAAGCTGTTGGGCGGGTCTCTGGAAACACCATATATTTT.

This clonotype was counted at least ten times. The chain employs TRBV20-1 and TRBJ1-1; possible D gene TRBD1, 5 bases. The CDR3 extends over 11 amino acids. Germline CDR1 DFQATT, CDR2 SNEGSKA (reference sequence). The germline V and J ends were trimmed by 7 bases and 3 bases, with 9 bases remaining between them. Written as DNA, the CDR3 is TGCAGTGGGTTAGGGGACACTGAAGCTTTCTTT. Encoded protein: CSGLGDTEAFF.

Many counts were recorded for this clonotype. V is TRBV6-1 and J is TRBJ2-4; D unclear. CDR3 size: 14 residues. V lost 6 bases to trimming and J lost 0 bases, with 9 bases between them. CDR1 is MNHNS and CDR2 is SASEGT in the germline V gene. The CDR3 nucleotides are TGTGCCAGCAGATTCAACCCAGCCAAAAACATTCAGTACTTC. Residues: CASRFNPAKNIQYF.

The chain employs TRBV19 and TRBJ1-1, with D tentatively TRBD1 (5 bases). V shed 5 bases and J shed 0 bases, with 10 bases lying between them. CDR3 length equals 14 residues. The germline V gene has CDR1 LNHDA and CDR2 SQIVND (reference sequence). CDR3 region: CASSVLDMNTEAFF. In DNA, the CDR3 is TGTGCCAGTAGTGTTCTGGACATGAACACTGAAGCTTTCTTT.

This chain uses TRBV27 with TRBJ2-7, with a weak D call TRBD1 (6 bases). Germline V gives CDR1 MNHEY, CDR2 SMNVEV (reference sequence). Trimming removed 6 bases from V and 2 bases from J, with 14 bases in between. This CDR3 region has 14 residues. CDR3 in amino acids: CASSRQTGAYEQYF. CDR3 DNA: TGTGCCAGCAGCCGACAGACAGGTGCCTACGAGCAGTACTTC.

The DNA for the CDR3 is TGTGCCAGCTCATCTCGGGCCCGCCGCGGGAGCGAGCAGTACTTC. Translated, it gives CASSSRARRGSEQYF. The chain is built from TRBV18 and TRBJ2-7; 7 positions match TRBD2. In germline, CDR1 is KGHSH, CDR2 LQKENI. The CDR3 has 15 residues. V shed 5 bases, J shed 6 bases, and the junction held 13 bases outside the gene matches.

This clonotype was seen ten or more times. The gene calls are TRBV24-1 and TRBJ2-3; no definite D call. Germline V gene sequence: CDR1 KGHDR, CDR2 SFDVKD. Trimming removed 6 bases from V and 0 bases from J, with 9 bases in between. This CDR3 has 14 amino acids. The CDR3 protein is CATSSQLSTDTQYF. The CDR3 DNA reads as TGTGCCACCAGTTCTCAACTGAGCACAGATACGCAGTATTTT.

This clonotype showed up just a few times. This chain links TRBV4-2 with TRBJ1-2, with a tentative D call TRBD1 (5 bases). The V end was cut by 8 bases, the J end by 3 bases, with 28 bases between. This CDR3 is built from 18 residues. Germline V gives CDR1 LGHNA, CDR2 YNFKEQ. The CDR3 DNA sequence: TGTGCCAGCCACCCGGGGGGTTTCGCACCCACCCTACACTATGGCTACACCTTC. This encodes CASHPGGFAPTLHYGYTF.

In this sample, this clonotype turned up many times. This rearrangement joins TRBV7-2 to TRBJ2-5; D is possibly TRBD1 (5 bases). CDR3 length: 14 residues. The V end was cut by 1 base, the J end by 2 bases, with 8 bases between. Germline V gene data show CDR1 as SGHTA and CDR2 as FQGNSA. CDR3 bases: TGTGCCAGCAGCTTAGAGACAGAACAAGAGACCCAGTACTTC. This codes for CASSLETEQETQYF.

This clonotype was detected many times. V usage is TRBV27 and J usage is TRBJ1-5, with 11 bases aligning to TRBD1. In germline, CDR1 is MNHEY, CDR2 SMNVEV (reference sequence). The CDR3 has 18 residues. Unmatched junction bases numbered 14, after V lost 6 bases and J lost 4 bases. The CDR3, as DNA: TGTGCCAGCAGCACCTGGGGGACCGGGACAGGGGGGAATCAGCCCCAGCATTTT. Residues: CASSTWGTGTGGNQPQHF.

This clonotype has ten or more counts. V gene TRBV11-2 combines with J gene TRBJ2-5; TRBD2 aligns across 10 bases. V lost 1 base to trimming and J lost 5 bases; unmatched junction nucleotides: 7. This CDR3 has 16 residues. Germline V gene data show CDR1 as SGHAT and CDR2 as FQNNGV. CDR3 residues: CASSLGGPSGGETQYF. CDR3 sequence (DNA): TGTGCCAGCAGCTTAGGAGGCCCTAGCGGGGGTGAGACCCAGTACTTC.